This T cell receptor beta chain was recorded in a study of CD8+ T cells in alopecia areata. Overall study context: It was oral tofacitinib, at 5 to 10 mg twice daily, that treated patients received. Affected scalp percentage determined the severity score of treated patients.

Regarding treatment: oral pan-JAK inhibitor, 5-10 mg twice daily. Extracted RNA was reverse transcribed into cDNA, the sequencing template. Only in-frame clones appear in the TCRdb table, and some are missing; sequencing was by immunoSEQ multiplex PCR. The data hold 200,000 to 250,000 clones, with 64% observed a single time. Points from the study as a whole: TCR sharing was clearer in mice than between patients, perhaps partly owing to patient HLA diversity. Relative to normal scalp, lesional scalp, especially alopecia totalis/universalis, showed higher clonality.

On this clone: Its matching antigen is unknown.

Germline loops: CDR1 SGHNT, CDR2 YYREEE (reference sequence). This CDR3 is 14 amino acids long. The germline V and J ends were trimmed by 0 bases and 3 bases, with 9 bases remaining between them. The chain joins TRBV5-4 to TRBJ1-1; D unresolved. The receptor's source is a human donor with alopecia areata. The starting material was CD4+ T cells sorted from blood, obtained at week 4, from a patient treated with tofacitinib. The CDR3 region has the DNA TGTGCCAGCAGCTTGGTTTGGATCCACACTGAAGCTTTCTTT. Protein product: CASSLVWIHTEAFF.